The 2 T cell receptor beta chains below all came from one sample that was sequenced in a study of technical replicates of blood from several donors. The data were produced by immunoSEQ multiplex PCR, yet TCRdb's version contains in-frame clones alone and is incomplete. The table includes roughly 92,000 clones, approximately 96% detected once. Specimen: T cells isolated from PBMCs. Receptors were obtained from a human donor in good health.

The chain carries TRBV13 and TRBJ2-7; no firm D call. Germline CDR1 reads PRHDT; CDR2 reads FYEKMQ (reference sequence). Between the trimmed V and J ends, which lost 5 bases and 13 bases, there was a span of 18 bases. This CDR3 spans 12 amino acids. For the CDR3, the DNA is TGTGCCAGCAGCCCTCTAGGAGATTTGGAATACTTC. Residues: CASSPLGDLEYF.

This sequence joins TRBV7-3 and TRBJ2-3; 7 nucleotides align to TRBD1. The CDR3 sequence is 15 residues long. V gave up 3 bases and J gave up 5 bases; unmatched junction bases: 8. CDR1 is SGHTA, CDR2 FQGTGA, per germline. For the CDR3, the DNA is TGTGCCAGCAGCTTTGAGGGCAGGGGGTTAGATACGCAGTATTTT. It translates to CASSFEGRGLDTQYF.